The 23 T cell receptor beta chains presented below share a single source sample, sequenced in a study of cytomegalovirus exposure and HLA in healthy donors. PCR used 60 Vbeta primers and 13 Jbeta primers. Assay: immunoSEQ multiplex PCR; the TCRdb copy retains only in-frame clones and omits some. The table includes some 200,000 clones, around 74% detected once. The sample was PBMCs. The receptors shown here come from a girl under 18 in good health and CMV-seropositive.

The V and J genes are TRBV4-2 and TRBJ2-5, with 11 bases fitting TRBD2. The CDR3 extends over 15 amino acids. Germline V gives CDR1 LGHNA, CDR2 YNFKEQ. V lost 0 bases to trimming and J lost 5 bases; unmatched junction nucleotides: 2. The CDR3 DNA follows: TGTGCCAGCAGCCAAGATAGCGGGGGGGCTGAGACCCAGTACTTC. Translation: CASSQDSGGAETQYF.

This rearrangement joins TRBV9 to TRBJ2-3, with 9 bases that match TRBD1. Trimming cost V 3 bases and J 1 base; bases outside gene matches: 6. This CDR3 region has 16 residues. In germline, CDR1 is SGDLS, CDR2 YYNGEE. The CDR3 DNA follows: TGTGCCAGCAGCGAGGGACAGGGTCTTCGCACAGATACGCAGTATTTT. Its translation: CASSEGQGLRTDTQYF.

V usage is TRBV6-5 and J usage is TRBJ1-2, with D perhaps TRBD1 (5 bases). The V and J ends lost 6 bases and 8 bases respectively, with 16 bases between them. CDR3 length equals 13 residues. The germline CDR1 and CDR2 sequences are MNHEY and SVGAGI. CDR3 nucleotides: TGTGCCAGCAGGGTGGGACTGGGACTCGGCTACACCTTC. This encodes CASRVGLGLGYTF.

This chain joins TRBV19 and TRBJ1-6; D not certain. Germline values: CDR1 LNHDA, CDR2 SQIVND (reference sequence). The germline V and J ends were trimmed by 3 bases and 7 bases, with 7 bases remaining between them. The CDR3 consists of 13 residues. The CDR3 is CASSIWRNSPLHF. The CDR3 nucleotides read TGTGCCAGTAGTATTTGGAGAAATTCACCCCTCCACTTT. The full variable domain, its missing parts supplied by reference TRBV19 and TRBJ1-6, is DGGITQSPKYLFRKEGQNVTLSCEQNLNHDAMYWYRQDPGQGLRLIYYSQIVNDFQKGDIAEGYSVSREKKESFPLTVTSAQKNPTAFYLCASSIWRNSPLHFGNGTRLTVT.

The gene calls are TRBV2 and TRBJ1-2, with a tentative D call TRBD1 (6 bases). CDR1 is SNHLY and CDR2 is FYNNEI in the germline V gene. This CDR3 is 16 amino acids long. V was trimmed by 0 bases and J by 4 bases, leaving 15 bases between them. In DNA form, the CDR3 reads TGTGCCAGCAGTGAAGCGTGGGGCAGGGGTGGCTATGGCTACACCTTC. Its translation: CASSEAWGRGGYGYTF.

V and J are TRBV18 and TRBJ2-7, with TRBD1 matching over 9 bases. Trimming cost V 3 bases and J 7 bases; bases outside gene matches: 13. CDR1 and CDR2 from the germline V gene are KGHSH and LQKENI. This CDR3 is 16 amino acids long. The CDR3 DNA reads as TGTGCCAGCTCACCCGGCGACAGGGGGACGTCGCGGGAGCAGTACTTC. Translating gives CASSPGDRGTSREQYF. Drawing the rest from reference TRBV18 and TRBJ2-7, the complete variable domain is NAGVMQNPRHLVRRRGQEARLRCSPMKGHSHVYWYRQLPEEGLKFMVYLQKENIIDESGMPKERFSAEFPKEGPSILRIQQVVRGDSAAYFCASSPGDRGTSREQYFGPGTRLTVT.

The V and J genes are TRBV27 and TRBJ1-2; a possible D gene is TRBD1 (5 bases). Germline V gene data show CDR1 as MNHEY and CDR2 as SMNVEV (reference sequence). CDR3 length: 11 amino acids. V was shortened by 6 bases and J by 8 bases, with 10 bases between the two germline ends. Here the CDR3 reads CASSSGGGYTF. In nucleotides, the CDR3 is TGTGCCAGCAGCTCCGGGGGGGGCTACACCTTC.

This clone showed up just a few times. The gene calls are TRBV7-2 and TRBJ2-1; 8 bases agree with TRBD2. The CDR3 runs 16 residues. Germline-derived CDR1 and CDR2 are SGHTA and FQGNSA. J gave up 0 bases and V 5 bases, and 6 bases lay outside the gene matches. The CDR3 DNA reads TGTGCCAGCAGCCCATCTCTAGCGGGCTCCTACAATGAGCAGTTCTTC. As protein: CASSPSLAGSYNEQFF.

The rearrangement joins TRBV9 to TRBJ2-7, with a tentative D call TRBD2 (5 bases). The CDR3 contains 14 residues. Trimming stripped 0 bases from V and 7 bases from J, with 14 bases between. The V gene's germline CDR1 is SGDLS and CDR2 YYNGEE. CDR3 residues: CASSVGARTGEQYF. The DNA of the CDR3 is TGTGCCAGCAGCGTAGGGGCTAGGACGGGGGAGCAGTACTTC.

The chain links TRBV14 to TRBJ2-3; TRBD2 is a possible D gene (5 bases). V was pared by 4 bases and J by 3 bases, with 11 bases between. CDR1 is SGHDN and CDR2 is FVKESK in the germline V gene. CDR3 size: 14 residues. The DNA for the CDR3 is TGTGCCAGCAGCCGTCTAGGAGGAACAGATACGCAGTATTTT. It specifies CASSRLGGTDTQYF.

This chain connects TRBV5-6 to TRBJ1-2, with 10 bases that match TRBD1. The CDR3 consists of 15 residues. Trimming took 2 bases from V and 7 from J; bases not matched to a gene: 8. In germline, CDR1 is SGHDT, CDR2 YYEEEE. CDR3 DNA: TGTGCCAGCAGCTTATCCGGACAGGGGGGAAGTGGCTACACCTTC. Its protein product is CASSLSGQGGSGYTF.

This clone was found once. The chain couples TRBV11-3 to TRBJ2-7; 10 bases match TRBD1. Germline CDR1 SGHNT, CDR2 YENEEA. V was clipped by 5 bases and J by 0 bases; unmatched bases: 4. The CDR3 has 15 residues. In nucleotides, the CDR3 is TGTGCCAGCAGCCAGACAGGGGGCGGCTCCTACGAGCAGTACTTC. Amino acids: CASSQTGGGSYEQYF.

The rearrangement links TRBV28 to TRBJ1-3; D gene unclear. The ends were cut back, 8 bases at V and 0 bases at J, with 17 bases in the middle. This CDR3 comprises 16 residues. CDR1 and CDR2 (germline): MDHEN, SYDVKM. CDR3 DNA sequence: TGTGCCAGCGCTACAGTCTCCCTTACCTCTGGAAACACCATATATTTT. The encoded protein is CASATVSLTSGNTIYF.

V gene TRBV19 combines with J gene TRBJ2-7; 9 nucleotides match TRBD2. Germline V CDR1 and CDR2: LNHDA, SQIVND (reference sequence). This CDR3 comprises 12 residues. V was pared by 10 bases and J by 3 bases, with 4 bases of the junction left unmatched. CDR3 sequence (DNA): TGTGCCACCTCGACTAGCGGCTACGAGCAGTACTTC. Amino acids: CATSTSGYEQYF. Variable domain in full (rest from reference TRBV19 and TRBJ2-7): DGGITQSPKYLFRKEGQNVTLSCEQNLNHDAMYWYRQDPGQGLRLIYYSQIVNDFQKGDIAEGYSVSREKKESFPLTVTSAQKNPTAFYLCATSTSGYEQYFGPGTRLTVT.

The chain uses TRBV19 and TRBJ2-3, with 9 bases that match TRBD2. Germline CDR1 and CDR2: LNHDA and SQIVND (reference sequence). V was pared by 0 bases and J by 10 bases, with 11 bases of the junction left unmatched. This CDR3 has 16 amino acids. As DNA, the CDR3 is TGTGCCAGTAGTATAGATCCGGGCGGGGGGGCCCAATCGCAGTATTTT. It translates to CASSIDPGGGAQSQYF.

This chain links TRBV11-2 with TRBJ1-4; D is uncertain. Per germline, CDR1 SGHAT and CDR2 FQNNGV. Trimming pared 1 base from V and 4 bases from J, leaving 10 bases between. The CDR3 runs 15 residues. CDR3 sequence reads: CASSLGAGLNEKLFF. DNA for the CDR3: TGTGCCAGCAGCTTAGGGGCAGGTCTTAATGAAAAACTGTTTTTT.

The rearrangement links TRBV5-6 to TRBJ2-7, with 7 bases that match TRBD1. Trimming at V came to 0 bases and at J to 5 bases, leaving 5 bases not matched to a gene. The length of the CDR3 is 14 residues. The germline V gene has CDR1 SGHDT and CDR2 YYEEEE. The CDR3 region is CASSLAGTGDEQYF. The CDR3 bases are TGTGCCAGCAGCTTGGCCGGTACAGGGGACGAGCAGTACTTC.

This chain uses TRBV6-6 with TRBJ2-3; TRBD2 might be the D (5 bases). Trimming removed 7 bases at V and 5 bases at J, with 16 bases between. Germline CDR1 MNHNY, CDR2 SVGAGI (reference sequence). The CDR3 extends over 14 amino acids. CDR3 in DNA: TGTGCCAGCACCCTAGGCGGGTCGATAGATACGCAGTATTTT. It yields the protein CASTLGGSIDTQYF.

The CDR3 nucleotides read TGCGCCAGCAGCCTCCGGACTAGTGACAATGAGCAGTTCTTC. This sequence encodes CASSLRTSDNEQFF. The genes are TRBV4-3 and TRBJ2-1; 7 bases align to TRBD2. The V and J ends lost 4 bases and 5 bases, in that order; junction bases with no gene match: 5. The germline V gene encodes CDR1 LGHNA and CDR2 YSLEER. This CDR3 is built from 14 residues.

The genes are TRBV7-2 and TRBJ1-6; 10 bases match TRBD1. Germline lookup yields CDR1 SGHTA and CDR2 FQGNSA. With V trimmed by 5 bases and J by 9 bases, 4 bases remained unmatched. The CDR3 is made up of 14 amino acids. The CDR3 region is CASSIRDRGSPLHF. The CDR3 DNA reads TGTGCCAGCAGCATCCGGGACAGGGGTTCACCCCTCCACTTT.

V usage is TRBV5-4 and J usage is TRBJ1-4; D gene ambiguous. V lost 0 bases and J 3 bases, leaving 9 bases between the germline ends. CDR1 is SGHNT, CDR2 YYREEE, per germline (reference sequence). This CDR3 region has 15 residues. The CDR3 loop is CASSLEAMPNEKLFF. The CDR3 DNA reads TGTGCCAGCAGCTTGGAAGCAATGCCTAATGAAAAACTGTTTTTT.

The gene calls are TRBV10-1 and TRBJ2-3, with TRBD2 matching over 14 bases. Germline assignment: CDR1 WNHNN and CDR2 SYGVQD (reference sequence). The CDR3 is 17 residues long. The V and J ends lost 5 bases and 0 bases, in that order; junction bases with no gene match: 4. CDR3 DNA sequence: TGCGCCAGCAGTAGGACTAGCGGGGGGTCTAGCACAGATACGCAGTATTTT. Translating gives CASSRTSGGSSTDTQYF.

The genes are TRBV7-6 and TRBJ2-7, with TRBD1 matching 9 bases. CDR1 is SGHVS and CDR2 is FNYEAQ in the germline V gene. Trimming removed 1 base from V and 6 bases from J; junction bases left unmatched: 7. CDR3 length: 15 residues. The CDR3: CASSLDRDRAGEQYF. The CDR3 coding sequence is TGTGCCAGCAGCTTAGACCGGGACAGGGCTGGCGAGCAGTACTTC.